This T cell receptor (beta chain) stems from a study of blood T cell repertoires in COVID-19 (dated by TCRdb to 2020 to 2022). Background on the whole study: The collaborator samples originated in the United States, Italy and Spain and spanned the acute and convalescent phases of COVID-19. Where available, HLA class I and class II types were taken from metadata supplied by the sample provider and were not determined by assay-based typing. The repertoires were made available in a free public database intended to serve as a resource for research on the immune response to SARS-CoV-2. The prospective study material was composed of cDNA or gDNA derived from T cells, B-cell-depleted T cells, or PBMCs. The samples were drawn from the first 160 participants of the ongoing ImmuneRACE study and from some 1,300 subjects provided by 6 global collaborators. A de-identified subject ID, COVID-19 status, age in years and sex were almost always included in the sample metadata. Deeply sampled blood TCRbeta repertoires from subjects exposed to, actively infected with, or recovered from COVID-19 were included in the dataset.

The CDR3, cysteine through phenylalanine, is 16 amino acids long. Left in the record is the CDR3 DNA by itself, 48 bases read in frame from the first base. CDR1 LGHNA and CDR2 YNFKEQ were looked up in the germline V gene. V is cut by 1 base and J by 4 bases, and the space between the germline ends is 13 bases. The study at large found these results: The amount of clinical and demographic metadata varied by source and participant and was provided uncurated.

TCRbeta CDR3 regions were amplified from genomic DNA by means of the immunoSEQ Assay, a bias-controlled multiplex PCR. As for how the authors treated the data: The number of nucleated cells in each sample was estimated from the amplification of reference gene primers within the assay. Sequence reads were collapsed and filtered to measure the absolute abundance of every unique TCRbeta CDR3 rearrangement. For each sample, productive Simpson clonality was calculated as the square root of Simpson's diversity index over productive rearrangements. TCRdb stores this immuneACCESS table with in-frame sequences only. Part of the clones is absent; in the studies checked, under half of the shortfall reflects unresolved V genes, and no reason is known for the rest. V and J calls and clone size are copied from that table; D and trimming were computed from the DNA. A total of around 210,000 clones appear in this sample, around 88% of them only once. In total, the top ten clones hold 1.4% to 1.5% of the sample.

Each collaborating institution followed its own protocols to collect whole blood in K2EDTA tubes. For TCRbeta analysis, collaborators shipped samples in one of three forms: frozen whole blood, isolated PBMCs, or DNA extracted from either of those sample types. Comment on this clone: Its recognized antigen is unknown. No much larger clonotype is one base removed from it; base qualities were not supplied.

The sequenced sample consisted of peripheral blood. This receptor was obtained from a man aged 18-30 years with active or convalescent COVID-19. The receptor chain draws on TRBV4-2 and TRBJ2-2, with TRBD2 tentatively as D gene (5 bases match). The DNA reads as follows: TGTGCCAGCAGCCAAGCTGAGCGGAGCGCCACCGGGGAGCTGTTTTTT. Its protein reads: CASSQAERSATGELFF.